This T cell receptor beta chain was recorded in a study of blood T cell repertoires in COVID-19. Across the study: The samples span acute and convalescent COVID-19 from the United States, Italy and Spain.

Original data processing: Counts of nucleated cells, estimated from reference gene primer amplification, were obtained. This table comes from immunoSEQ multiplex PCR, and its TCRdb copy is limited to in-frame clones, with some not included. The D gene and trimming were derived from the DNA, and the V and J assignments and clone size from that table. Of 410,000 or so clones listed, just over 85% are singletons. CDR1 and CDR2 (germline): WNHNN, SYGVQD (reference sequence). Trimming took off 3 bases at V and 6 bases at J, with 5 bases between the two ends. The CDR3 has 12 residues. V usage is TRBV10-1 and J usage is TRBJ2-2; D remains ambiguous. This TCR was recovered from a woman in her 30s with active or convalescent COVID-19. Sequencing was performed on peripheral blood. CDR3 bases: TGCGCCAGCAGTGATGCGCCCGGGGAGCTGTTTTTT. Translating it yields CASSDAPGELFF.